These 9 T cell receptor beta chains share one sample of origin, sequenced in a study of tumor and adjacent non-tumor tissue in lung cancer. A modified ARM-PCR protocol with three rounds of nested PCR amplified TCRbeta. Using its own MiXCR run on the multiplex PCR reads, TCRdb lists one record per CDR3 protein. Of more than 120,000 distinct CDR3 sequences in the sample, approximately 64% were seen once. This sample's RNA came from whole unsorted tissue. Sequencing was done on a sample of lung tumor tissue. The receptors shown here come from a man aged 55 to 70 with small cell lung cancer.

This clonotype was counted many times. This chain uses TRBV12-3 or TRBV12-4 with TRBJ2-3; TRBD1 is a possible D gene (5 bases). This CDR3 is 17 amino acids long. The germline V and J ends were trimmed by 2 bases and 3 bases, with 18 bases remaining between them. The chain's CDR3 is CASSLNWEPGFTDTQYF. The CDR3, as DNA: TGTGCCAGCAGTTTAAATTGGGAACCAGGGTTTACAGATACGCAGTATTTT.

A remark on this clonotype: One end of the junction does not line up with germline, which may come from a read error. V gene TRBV20-1 combines with J gene TRBJ1-1; D is unclear. The CDR3 runs 14 residues. CDR1 and CDR2 (germline): DFQATT, SNEGSKA (reference sequence). CDR3 amino acids: CNARSPDRDTEAFF. The CDR3 DNA reads TGCAATGCTAGAAGTCCCGATCGAGATACTGAAGCTTTCTTT.

This chain links TRBV29-1 with TRBJ1-5, with D hard to call. The ends were cut back, 8 bases at V and 10 bases at J, with 21 bases in the middle. Germline CDR1 and CDR2: SQVTM and ANQGSEA. The length of the CDR3 is 13 residues. CDR3 coding DNA: TGCAGCATCGGAAACGGGAACATTCACCCCCAGCATTTT. Translated: CSIGNGNIHPQHF.

On this clonotype itself: An end of the junction does not agree with germline; a read error may underlie this. The chain uses TRBV9 and TRBJ2-7; TRBD2 matches 7 bases. Germline V gives CDR1 SGDLS, CDR2 YYNGEE. CDR3 size: 14 residues. Here the CDR3 DNA reads TGTGGCAGCAGCAAAAGTAGCGGGCCCTACGAGCAGTACTTC. It translates to CGSSKSSGPYEQYF.

This clonotype was observed a handful of times. This may be a read error, as it is one base from a much larger clone. The chain links TRBV4-1 to TRBJ2-2; TRBD1 matches at 12 bases. CDR3 length equals 18 residues. Germline CDR1 and CDR2: MGHRA and YSYEKL. CDR3 nucleotides: TGCGCCAACAGCCAAGATACGGGACAGGGGGCTGGAACCGGGGAGCTGTTTTTT. Protein product: CANSQDTGQGAGTGELFF.

The sample holds one count of this clonotype. The junction departs from germline at one end; a sequencing error may be responsible. The chain uses TRBV20-1 and TRBJ1-2, with 7 bases lining up with TRBD1. CDR1 and CDR2 from the germline V gene are DFQATT and SNEGSKA (reference sequence). The CDR3 has 11 residues. The CDR3 nucleotides are TGCAGAGCTAGAGATAACAGGGGCTACACTTTC. It specifies CRARDNRGYTF.

Of note for this clonotype: A much larger clone differs from this one at a single base, so this may be a read error. The chain couples TRBV20-1 to TRBJ2-5; D uncertain. Germline V gives CDR1 DFQATT, CDR2 SNEGSKA (reference sequence). The CDR3 consists of 12 residues. Trimming stripped 2 bases from V and 2 bases from J, with 6 bases between. The DNA for the CDR3 is TGCAGTGCTAGATCCTTACAAGAGACCCAGTACTTC. Translated, it gives CSARSLQETQYF.

The chain couples TRBV12-3 or TRBV12-4 to TRBJ1-3; 8 bases agree with TRBD1. The ends lost 4 bases at V and 0 bases at J; junction bases unmatched: 17. This CDR3 has 20 residues. The CDR3, as DNA: TGTGCCAGCAGTTCCCTTATTAGGGGGGGACAGGTCAACTCTGGAAACACCATATATTTT. This sequence encodes CASSSLIRGGQVNSGNTIYF.

In this sample, this clonotype turned up once. Being one base from a much bigger clone, this may be a read error. The V gene is TRBV24-1, the J gene TRBJ2-7; 7 bases are a match to TRBD1. From germline, CDR1 is KGHDR and CDR2 SFDVKD. This CDR3 has 13 residues. The CDR3 loop is CATCDYRGYEQYF. The DNA for the CDR3 is TGTGCCACCTGTGATTACAGGGGCTACGAGCAGTACTTC.